The clone carrying this TCR beta chain was seen just once. Profiling relied on immunoSEQ multiplex PCR, and the TCRdb table lists in-frame clones only, not all of them. The sample lists approximately 180,000 clones; 94% were seen once. This specimen belongs to a study of control samples from healthy donors and cancer patients. Sequenced input: blood. This TCR was recovered from a woman younger than 30 in good health.

The chain's CDR3 is CASSQESLGQIYGYTF. CDR3 bases: TGTGCCAGCAGCCAAGAATCTCTGGGACAGATCTATGGCTACACCTTC. The V and J genes are TRBV3-1 (or the pseudogene TRBV3-2) and TRBJ1-2, with 7 nucleotides matching TRBD1. Losses at the gene ends were 0 bases for V and 4 bases for J; bases not matched to a gene: 8. The CDR3 consists of 16 residues. Germline V CDR1 and CDR2: LGHDT, YNNKEL (reference sequence).